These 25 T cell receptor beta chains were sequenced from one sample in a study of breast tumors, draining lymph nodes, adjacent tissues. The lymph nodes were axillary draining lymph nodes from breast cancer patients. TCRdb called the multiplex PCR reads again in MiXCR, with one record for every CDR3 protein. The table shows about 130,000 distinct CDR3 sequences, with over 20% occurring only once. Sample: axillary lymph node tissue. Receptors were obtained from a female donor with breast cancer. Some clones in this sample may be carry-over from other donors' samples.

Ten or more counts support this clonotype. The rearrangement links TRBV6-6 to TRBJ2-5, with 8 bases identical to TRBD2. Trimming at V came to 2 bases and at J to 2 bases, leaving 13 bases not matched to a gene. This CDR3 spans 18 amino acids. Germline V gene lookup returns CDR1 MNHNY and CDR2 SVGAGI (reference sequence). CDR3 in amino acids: CASSYGRSTAGAQETQYF. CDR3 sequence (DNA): TGTGCCAGCAGTTACGGGAGATCCACAGCGGGAGCGCAAGAGACCCAGTACTTC.

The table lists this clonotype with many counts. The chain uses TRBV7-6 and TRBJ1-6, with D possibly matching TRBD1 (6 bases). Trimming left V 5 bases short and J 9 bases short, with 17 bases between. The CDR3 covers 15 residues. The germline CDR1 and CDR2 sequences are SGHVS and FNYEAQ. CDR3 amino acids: CASSPGLGGLSPLHF. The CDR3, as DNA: TGTGCCAGCAGCCCTGGGCTCGGGGGCCTTTCACCCCTCCACTTT. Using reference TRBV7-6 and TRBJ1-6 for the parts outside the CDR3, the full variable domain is GAGVSQSPRYKVTKRGQDVALRCDPISGHVSLYWYRQALGQGPEFLTYFNYEAQQDKSGLPNDRFSAERPEGSISTLTIQRTEQRDSAMYRCASSPGLGGLSPLHFGNGTRLTVT.

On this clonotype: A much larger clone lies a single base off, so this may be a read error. Here the CDR3 reads CAWSLGLAVSYERYF. The CDR3 DNA reads TGTGCCTGGAGTTTGGGACTAGCGGTTTCCTACGAGCGGTACTTC. The chain carries TRBV30 and TRBJ2-7, with 11 bases lining up with TRBD2. The CDR3 totals 15 residues. Germline V gene lookup returns CDR1 GTSNPN and CDR2 SVGIG (reference sequence).

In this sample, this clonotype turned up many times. The CDR3 DNA is TGCGCCAGCAGCCGGACAGAGGGGGCCGGGGAGCTGTTTTTT. As protein: CASSRTEGAGELFF. The rearrangement joins TRBV4-1 to TRBJ2-2, with D maybe TRBD1 (6 bases). The CDR3 contains 14 residues. CDR1 and CDR2 (germline): MGHRA, YSYEKL. V was shortened by 4 bases and J by 6 bases, with 12 bases between the two germline ends.

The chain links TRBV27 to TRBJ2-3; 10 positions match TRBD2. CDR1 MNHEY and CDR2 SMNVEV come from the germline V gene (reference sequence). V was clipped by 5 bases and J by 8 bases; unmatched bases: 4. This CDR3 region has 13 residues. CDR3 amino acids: CASSASGRGTQYF. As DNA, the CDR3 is TGTGCCAGCAGTGCTAGCGGGAGAGGTACGCAGTATTTT.

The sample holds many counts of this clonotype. The CDR3 coding sequence is TGTGCCAGCAGCCAAGATCGACTAGCGGGAGTCGTCTACAATGAGCAGTTCTTC. Protein: CASSQDRLAGVVYNEQFF. The rearrangement links TRBV3-1 to TRBJ2-1; TRBD2 agrees at 12 bases. J was trimmed by 3 bases and V by 0 bases; bases with no gene match: 6. The germline gives CDR1 LGHDT, CDR2 YNNKEL (reference sequence). CDR3 length: 18 residues.

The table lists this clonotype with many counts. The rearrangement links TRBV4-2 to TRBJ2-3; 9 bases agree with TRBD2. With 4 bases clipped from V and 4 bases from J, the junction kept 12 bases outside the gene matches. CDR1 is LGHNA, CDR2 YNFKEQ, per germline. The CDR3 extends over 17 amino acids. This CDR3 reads CASSLSGTAGGADTQYF. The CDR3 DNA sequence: TGTGCCAGCAGCCTATCCGGGACGGCGGGAGGGGCAGATACGCAGTATTTT.

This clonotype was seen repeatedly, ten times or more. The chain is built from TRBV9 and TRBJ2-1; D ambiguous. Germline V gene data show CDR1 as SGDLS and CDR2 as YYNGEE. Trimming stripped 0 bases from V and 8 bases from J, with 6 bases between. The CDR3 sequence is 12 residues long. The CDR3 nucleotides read TGTGCCAGCAGCGTAGGGGGTTATGAGCAGTTCTTC. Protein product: CASSVGGYEQFF.

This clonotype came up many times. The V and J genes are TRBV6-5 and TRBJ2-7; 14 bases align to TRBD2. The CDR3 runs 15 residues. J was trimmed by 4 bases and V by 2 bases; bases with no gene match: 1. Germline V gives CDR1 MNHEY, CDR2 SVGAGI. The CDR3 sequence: CASSYRLAGGYEQYF. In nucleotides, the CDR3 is TGTGCCAGCAGTTACCGACTAGCGGGAGGGTACGAGCAGTACTTC.

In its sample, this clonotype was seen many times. The CDR3: CSAIQGSDRQETQYF. In DNA form, the CDR3 reads TGCAGTGCTATTCAGGGGAGTGACCGTCAAGAGACCCAGTACTTC. The J gene is TRBJ2-5, the V gene TRBV20-1; maybe TRBD1 (6 bases). CDR1 is DFQATT and CDR2 is SNEGSKA in the germline V gene (reference sequence). Trimming stripped 4 bases from V and 2 bases from J, with 17 bases between. The CDR3 is 15 residues long.

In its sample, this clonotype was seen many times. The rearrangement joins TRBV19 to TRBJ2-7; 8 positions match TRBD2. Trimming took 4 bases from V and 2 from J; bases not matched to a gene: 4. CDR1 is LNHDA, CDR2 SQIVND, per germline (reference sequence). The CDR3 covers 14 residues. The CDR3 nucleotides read TGTGCCAGTAGTACGGAGCGGGGGCCCTACGAGCAGTACTTC. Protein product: CASSTERGPYEQYF.

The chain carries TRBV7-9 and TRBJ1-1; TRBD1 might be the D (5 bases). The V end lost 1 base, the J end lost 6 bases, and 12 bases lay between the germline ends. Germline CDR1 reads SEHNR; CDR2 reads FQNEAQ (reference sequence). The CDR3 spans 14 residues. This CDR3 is CASSLEVLGAEAFF. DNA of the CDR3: TGTGCCAGCAGCTTAGAGGTTTTAGGGGCTGAAGCTTTCTTT.

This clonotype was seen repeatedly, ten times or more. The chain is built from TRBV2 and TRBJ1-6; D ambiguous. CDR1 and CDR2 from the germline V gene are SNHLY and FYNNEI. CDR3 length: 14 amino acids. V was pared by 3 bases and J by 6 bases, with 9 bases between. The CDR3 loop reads CASSDIKGNSPLHF. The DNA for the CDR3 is TGTGCCAGCAGTGATATCAAGGGTAATTCACCCCTCCACTTT.

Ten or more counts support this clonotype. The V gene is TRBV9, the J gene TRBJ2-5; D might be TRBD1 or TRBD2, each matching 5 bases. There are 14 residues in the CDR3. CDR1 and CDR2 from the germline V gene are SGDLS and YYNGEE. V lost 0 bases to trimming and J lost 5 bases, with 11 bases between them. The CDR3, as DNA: TGTGCCAGCAGCGTAGTGGGGGAGAGTGAGACCCAGTACTTC. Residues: CASSVVGESETQYF.

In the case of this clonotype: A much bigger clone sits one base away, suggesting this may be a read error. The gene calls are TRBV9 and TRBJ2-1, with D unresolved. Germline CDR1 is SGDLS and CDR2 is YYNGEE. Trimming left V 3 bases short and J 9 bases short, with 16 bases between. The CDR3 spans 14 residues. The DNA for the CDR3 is TGTGCCAGCAGCGCCTTATTGGGTGGGCCTGAGCAGTTCTTC. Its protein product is CASSALLGGPEQFF.

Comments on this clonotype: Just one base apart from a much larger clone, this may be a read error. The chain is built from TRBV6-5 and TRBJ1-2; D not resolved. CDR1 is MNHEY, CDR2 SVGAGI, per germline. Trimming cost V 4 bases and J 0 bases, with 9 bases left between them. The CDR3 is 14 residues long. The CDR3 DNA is TGTGCCAGCAGTTGCTCGGCAGCTAACTATGGCTACACCTTC. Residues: CASSCSAANYGYTF.

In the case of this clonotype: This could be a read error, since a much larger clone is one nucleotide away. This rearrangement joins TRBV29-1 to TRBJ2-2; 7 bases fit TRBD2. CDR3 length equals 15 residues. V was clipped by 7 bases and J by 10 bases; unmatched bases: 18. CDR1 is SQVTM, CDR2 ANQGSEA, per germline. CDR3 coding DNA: TGCAGCGGTTCCCGGGGGAGCGGGAATCGAGTGGAGCTGTTTTTT. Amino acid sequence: CSGSRGSGNRVELFF.

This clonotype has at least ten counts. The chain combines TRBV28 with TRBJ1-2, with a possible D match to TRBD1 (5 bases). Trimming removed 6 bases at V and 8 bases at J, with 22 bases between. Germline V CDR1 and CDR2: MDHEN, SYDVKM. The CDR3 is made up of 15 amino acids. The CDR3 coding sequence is TGTGCCAGCAGAGCAAGCTCAGGCTCCGGGGGGGGCTACACCTTC. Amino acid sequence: CASRASSGSGGGYTF.

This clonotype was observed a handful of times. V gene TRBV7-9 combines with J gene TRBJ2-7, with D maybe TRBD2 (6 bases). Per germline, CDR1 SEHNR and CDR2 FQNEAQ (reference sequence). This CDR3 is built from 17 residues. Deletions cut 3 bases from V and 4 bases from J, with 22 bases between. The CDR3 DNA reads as TGTGCCAGCAGCTTTGCTGGAGGGTCGGGGATGGGGTACGAGCAGTACTTC. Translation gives CASSFAGGSGMGYEQYF.

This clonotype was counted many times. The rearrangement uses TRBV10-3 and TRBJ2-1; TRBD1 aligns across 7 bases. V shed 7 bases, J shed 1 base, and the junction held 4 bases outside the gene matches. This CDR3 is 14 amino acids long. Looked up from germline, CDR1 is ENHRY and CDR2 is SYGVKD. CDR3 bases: TGTGCCATCAACAGGGGAGAGTCCTACAATGAGCAGTTCTTC. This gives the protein CAINRGESYNEQFF.

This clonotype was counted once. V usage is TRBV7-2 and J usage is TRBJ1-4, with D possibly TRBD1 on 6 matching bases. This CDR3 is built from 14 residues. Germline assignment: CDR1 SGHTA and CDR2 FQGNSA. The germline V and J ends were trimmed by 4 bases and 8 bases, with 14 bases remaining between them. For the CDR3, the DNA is TGTGCCAGCAGCTCCAGGGGTCTAGGCGAAAAACTGTTTTTT. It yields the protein CASSSRGLGEKLFF.

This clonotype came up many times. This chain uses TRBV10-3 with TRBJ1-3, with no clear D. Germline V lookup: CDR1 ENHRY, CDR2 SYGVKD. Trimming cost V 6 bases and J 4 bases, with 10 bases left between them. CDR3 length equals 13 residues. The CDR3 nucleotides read TGTGCCATCAGAAACAGCCTAGGAAACACCATATATTTT. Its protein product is CAIRNSLGNTIYF.

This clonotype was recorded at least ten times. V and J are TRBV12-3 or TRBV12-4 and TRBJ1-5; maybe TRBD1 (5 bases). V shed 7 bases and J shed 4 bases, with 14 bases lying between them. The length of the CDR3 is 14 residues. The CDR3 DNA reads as TGTGCCAGCACTGCCCCCGGGGGGAATCAGCCCCAGCATTTT. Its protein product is CASTAPGGNQPQHF.

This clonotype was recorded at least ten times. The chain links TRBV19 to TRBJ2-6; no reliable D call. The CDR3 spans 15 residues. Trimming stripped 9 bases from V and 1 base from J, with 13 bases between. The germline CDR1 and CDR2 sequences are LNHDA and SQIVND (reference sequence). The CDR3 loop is CASASLGSGANVLTF. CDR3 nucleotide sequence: TGTGCCAGCGCCTCCTTGGGGTCTGGGGCCAACGTCCTGACTTTC.

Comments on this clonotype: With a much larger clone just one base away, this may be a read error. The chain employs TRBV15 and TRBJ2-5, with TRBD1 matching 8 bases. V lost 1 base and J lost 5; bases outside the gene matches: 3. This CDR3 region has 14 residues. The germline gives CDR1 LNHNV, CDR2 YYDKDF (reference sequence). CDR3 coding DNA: TGTGCCACCAGCAGAGGCAGGGGGCCCGAGACCCAGTACTTC. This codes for CATSRGRGPETQYF.